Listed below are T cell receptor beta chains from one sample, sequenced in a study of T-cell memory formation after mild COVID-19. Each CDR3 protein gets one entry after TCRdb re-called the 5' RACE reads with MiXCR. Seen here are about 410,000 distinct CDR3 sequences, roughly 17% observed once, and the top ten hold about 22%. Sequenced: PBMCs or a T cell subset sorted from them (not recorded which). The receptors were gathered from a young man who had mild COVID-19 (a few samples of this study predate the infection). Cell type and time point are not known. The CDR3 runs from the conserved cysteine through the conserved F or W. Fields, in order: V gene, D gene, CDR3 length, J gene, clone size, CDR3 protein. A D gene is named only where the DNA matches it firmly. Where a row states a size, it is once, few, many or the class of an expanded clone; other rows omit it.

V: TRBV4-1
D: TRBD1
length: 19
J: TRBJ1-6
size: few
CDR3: CASSQDSFGDRADNSPLHF

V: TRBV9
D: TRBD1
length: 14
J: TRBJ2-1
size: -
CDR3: CASSVGGQANEQFF

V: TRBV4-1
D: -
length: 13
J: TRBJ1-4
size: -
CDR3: CASSQQGREKLFF

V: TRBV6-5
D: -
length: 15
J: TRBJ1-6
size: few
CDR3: CASRSRRRDNSPLHF

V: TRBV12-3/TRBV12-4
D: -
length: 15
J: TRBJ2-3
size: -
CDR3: CASRLKTQLSDTQYF

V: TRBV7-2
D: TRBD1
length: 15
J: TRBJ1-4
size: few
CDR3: CASSPTGVQNEKLFF

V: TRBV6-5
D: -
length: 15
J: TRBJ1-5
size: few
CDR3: CASSYSGGFRQPQHF

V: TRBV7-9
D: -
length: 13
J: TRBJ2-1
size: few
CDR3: CASSPTPGTGQFF

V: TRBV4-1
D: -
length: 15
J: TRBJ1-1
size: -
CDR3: CASSQTADMNTEAFF

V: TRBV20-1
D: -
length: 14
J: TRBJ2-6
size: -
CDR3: CSALRGSGANVLTF

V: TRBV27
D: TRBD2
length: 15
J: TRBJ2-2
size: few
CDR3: CASSSSAGWRGELFF

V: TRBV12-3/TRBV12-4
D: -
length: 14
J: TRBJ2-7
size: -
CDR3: CASSQRVRPYEQYF

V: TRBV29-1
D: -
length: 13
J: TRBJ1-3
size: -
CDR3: CSVSSGVGNTIYF

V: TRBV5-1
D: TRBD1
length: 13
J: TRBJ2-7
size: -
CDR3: CASSLYTGDEQYF